This T cell receptor beta chain stems from a study of cytotoxic CD8 clonotypes in ibrutinib-treated CLL. Whole-study context: Specimens for response were gathered following a median about 11 months of therapy, spanning 6 to 36.

Study-wide results and caveats: Few clonotypes were public, and these shrank or held steady under treatment. Clonality was higher at baseline than in age-matched healthy donors and tracked circulating CD8+ T-cell counts.

This clone has a single count. Its target is unknown. The table came from immunoSEQ multiplex PCR; TCRdb's copy has only in-frame clones and leaves some out. The sample holds 11,000 to 15,000 clones, approximately 48% seen once. V lost 2 bases and J lost 0, with 8 bases in between. CDR1 SGDLS and CDR2 YYNGEE come from the germline V gene. CDR3 length equals 15 residues. The TCR sequence derives from a human donor with chronic lymphocytic leukemia. This rearrangement joins TRBV9 to TRBJ2-2; D may be TRBD1 (5 bases). This specimen consisted of PBMCs, obtained at a roughly 25-month disease-progression time point, from a patient treated with ibrutinib. This CDR3 is CASSVQGSNTGELFF. The CDR3 DNA is TGTGCCAGCAGCGTCCAGGGCTCGAACACCGGGGAGCTGTTTTTT.